The TCR beta chain under discussion was sequenced for a study of control samples from healthy donors and cancer patients. Per the germline V gene, CDR1 is SGHTA and CDR2 is FQGNSA. The length of the CDR3 is 14 residues. V was clipped by 5 bases and J by 9 bases, with 17 bases between them. Profiling relied on immunoSEQ multiplex PCR, and the TCRdb table lists in-frame clones only, not all of them. The sample lists about 130,000 clones; just under 95% were seen once. This receptor was obtained from a man aged 55 to 70 with colorectal cancer. The genes are TRBV7-2 and TRBJ2-1; TRBD2 might be the D (6 bases). The sequenced sample consisted of PBMCs. This chain's CDR3 is CASSPRGGFVEQFF. The CDR3 nucleotides read TGTGCCAGCAGCCCCCGAGGAGGGTTTGTTGAGCAGTTCTTC.